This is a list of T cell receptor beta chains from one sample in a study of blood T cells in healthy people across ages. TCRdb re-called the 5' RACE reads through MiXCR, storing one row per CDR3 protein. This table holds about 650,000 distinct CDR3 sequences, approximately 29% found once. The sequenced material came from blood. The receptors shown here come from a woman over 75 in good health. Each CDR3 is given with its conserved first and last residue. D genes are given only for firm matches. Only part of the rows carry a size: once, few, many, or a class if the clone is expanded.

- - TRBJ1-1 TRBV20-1 TGCAGTGCTTCTGTCCCCCGGGGGCACGGCACTGAAGCTTTCTTT CSASVPRGHGTEAFF
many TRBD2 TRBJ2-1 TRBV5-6 TGTGCCAGCAGCTTGCAGGAGCGGGGGTCCTACAATGAGCAGTTCTTC CASSLQERGSYNEQFF
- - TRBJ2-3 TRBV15 TGTGCCACCAGCAGCCCCCCCGGGGGTGGCACAGATACACAGTATTTT CATSSPPGGGTDTQYF
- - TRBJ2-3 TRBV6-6 TGCGCCAGCGGTCCCTCTACCGGCACAGATACGCAGTATTTT CASGPSTGTDTQYF
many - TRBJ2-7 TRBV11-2 TGTGCCAGCAGCTTAGGTTTAGACTACGAGCAGTACTTC CASSLGLDYEQYF
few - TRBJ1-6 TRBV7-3 TGTGCCAGCAGCTTAACAGGGGAGGTTTCGAATTCACCCCTCCACTTT CASSLTGEVSNSPLHF
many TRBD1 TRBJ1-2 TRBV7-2 TGTGCCAGCAGCGCCCGACAGGGAGGCCCCTATGGCTACACCTTC CASSARQGGPYGYTF
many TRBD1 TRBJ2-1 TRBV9 TGTGCCAGCAGCGCAAGACAGGGGGCTGAGCAGTTCTTC CASSARQGAEQFF
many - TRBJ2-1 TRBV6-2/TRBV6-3 TGTGCCAGCAGTACGAGGGGGGGGAGCTCCTACAATGAGCAGTTCTTC CASSTRGGSSYNEQFF
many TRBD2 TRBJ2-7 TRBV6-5 TGTGCCAGCAGTTACTCGAATGGCGGGGGGGACTACGAGCAGTACTTC CASSYSNGGGDYEQYF
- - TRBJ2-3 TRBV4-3 TGCGCCAGCAGCCAAGATCTGAGGGAAACAGATACGCAGTATTTT CASSQDLRETDTQYF
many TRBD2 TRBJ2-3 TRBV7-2 TGTGCCAGCAGCTTAGCCCGGCTAGCGGGGGGTGATACGCAGTATTTT CASSLARLAGGDTQYF
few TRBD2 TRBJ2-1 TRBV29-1 TGCAGCGTCAATAGGGACGGGGGGGGTTACAATGAGCAGTTCTTC CSVNRDGGGYNEQFF
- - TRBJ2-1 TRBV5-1 TGCGCCAGCAGCCGGGACTTGAGCTCCTACAATGAGCAGTTCTTC CASSRDLSSYNEQFF
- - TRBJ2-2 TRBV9 TGTGCCAGCAGCGCTCCGGGACACATCACCGGGGAGCTGTTTTTT CASSAPGHITGELFF
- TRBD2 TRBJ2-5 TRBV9 TGTGCCAGCAGAAAAACTAGCGGGAGTCAAGAGACCCAGTACTTC CASRKTSGSQETQYF
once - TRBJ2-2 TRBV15 TGTGCCACCAGCAGTACTAGGTTCGGGGAGCTGTTTTTT CATSSTRFGELFF
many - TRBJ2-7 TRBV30 TGTGCCTGGAGTGGACGAACTTTCGACAGGCAGAGCTCCTACGAGCAGTACTTC CAWSGRTFDRQSSYEQYF
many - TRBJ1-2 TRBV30 TGTGCCTGGAGTCCCATTAGGGGGGGCGCTTCGAGGGGCTACACCTTC CAWSPIRGGASRGYTF
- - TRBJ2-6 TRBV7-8 TGTGCCAGCAGCTTAAGGGCCAACGTCCTGACTTTC CASSLRANVLTF
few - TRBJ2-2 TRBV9 TGTGCCAGCAGCGTGACGTCCCTGTTGGGCACCGGGGAGCTGTTTTTT CASSVTSLLGTGELFF
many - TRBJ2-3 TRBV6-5 TGTGCCAGCAAACCGGGATTCGGCACAGATACGCAGTATTTT CASKPGFGTDTQYF
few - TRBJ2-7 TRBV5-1 TGCGCCAGCAGCTTGGTGTCGCCCCAGGGTTCGGTCGAGCAGTACTTC CASSLVSPQGSVEQYF
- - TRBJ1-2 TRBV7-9 TGTGCCAGCGGCAGGGCACGGGACTATGGCTACACCTTC CASGRARDYGYTF
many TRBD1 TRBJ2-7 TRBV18 TGTGCCAGCTCACCCCGGGACAGTCCCTACGAGCAGTACTTC CASSPRDSPYEQYF
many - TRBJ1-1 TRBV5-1 TGCGCCAGCAGCTTGGACGGCAGGGGAAGCACTGAAGCTTTCTTT CASSLDGRGSTEAFF
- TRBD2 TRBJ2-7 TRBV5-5 TGTACCAGCAGCTTGGGACTAGCACACAATGAGCAGTACTTC CTSSLGLAHNEQYF
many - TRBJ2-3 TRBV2 TGTGCCAGCTGTCAGGAGGGGACTAGCACAGATACGCAGTATTTT CASCQEGTSTDTQYF
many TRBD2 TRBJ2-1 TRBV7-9 TGTGCCAGCAGCTTAGCGACTAGCAGGTATGAGCAGTTCTTC CASSLATSRYEQFF
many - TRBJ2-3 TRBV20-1 TGCAGTGCTAGGTGGGCAGATACGCAGTATTTT CSARWADTQYF
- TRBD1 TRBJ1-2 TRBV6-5 TGTGCCAGCAACCCAGGACAGGGCGGCTACACCTTC CASNPGQGGYTF
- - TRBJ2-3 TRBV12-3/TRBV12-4 TGTGCCAGCAGTAAGATTCGGGCTAGCTTGACAGATACGCAGTATTTT CASSKIRASLTDTQYF
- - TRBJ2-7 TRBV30 TGTGCCTGGAGTGGAGGGAATAGTTTTTCCTACGAGCAGTACTTC CAWSGGNSFSYEQYF
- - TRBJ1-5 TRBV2 TGTGCCAGCAGTGAAAGGGCAATGAGTCAGCCCCAGCATTTT CASSERAMSQPQHF
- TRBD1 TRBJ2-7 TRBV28 TGTGCCAGCAGCCACATCCGGGACAGGGTAAACAATGAGCAGTACTTC CASSHIRDRVNNEQYF
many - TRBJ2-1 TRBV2 TGTGCCAGCAGTGAAGCAACGAGGGAGCAGTTCTTC CASSEATREQFF
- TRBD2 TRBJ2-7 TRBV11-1 TGTGCCAGCAGCTTAAAACTGGGAGGGCACGAGCAGTACTTC CASSLKLGGHEQYF
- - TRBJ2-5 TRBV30 TGTGCCTGGAGTGTAGCCGGTATCTCCAGGGCGGGTCGGCAGTACTTC CAWSVAGISRAGRQYF
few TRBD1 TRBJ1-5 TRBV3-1 TGTGCCAGCAGCCAAGACTCCTTAGGGACAGGTCGTAGCAATCAGCCCCAGCATTTT CASSQDSLGTGRSNQPQHF
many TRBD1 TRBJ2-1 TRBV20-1 TGCAGTGCTAGATCCTGGGGGCGAGGGGGCGTTCCTGACAATGAGCAGTTCTTC CSARSWGRGGVPDNEQFF
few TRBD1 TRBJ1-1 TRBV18 TGTGCCAGCTCACCAAGACAGGGAGGTTCGAACACTGAAGCTTTCTTT CASSPRQGGSNTEAFF
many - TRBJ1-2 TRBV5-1 TGCGCCAGCAGCTTGGAAGGCGACCGGGGCTACACCTTC CASSLEGDRGYTF
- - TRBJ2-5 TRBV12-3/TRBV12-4 TGTGCCAGCAGTTTTGCGTTGGAGACCCAGTACTTC CASSFALETQYF
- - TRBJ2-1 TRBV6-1 TGTGCCAACGCCGGGACACACAATGAGCAGTTCTTC CANAGTHNEQFF
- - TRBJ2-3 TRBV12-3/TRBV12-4 TGTGCCAGCAAGCAGGGTACAGATACGCAGTATTTT CASKQGTDTQYF